The next 2 T cell receptor beta chains were all read from a single sample in a study of T-cell reconstitution after alpha-beta-depleted transplantation in children. The authors prepared the TCRbeta library with unique molecular identifiers. MiXCR, applied by TCRdb to the PCR reads, yields one record per CDR3 protein. Of just under 350,000 distinct CDR3 sequences detected, roughly 16% appear once; the ten largest clones hold 35% to 50%. This material consisted of PBMCs, mostly from graft donor cells, taken 360 days after TCRalphabeta/CD19-depleted stem cell transplant. The receptors here all came from a male patient aged 2-15 years who had a stem cell transplant for acute lymphoblastic leukemia, so the T cells may come from the graft donor.

This clonotype was counted ten times or more. The J gene is TRBJ2-1, the V gene TRBV28; the match to TRBD2 covers 10 bases. V lost 4 bases, J lost 4 bases, and 4 bases stayed unmatched. The germline V gene encodes CDR1 MDHEN and CDR2 SYDVKM. This CDR3 comprises 15 residues. The chain's CDR3 is CASSSLAGIYNEQFF. The CDR3 nucleotides read TGTGCCAGCAGTTCACTAGCGGGGATATACAATGAGCAGTTCTTC.

This rearrangement joins TRBV12-3 or TRBV12-4 to TRBJ2-7; maybe TRBD2 (6 bases). The CDR3 is 9 residues long. With 11 bases removed from V and 9 bases from J, the gap between germline ends came to 11 bases. The CDR3 reads CAGRSPQYF. The CDR3 bases are TGTGCCGGGAGGAGCCCGCAGTACTTC.